This TCR beta chain was identified in a study of blood T cell repertoires in COVID-19. Sequencing used immunoSEQ multiplex PCR; TCRdb keeps in-frame clones, though not all of them. The profile shows around 120,000 clones, roughly nine tenths of them singletons. The CDR3 runs to 15 residues. Germline CDR1 reads SNHLY; CDR2 reads FYNNEI. V shed 6 bases and J 1 base; nucleotides not matched to a gene: 4. This clone has more than one count but fewer than ten. The V and J genes are TRBV2 and TRBJ2-7; 12 bases are shared with TRBD2. Sequencing input: peripheral blood. The source is a man between 60 and 75 years old with COVID-19, enrolled during active disease. CDR3 sequence: CASRPTSGRSYEQYF. The CDR3 region has the DNA TGTGCCAGCAGGCCCACTAGCGGGAGGTCCTACGAGCAGTACTTC.